These T cell receptor beta chains were read from a single sample in a study of Graves' ophthalmopathy and Graves' hyperthyroidism. TCRdb used MiXCR to reprocess the multiplex PCR reads, holding one entry per CDR3 protein. The sample includes about 39,000 distinct CDR3 sequences, about 50% of them seen just once. The sequenced sample consisted of peripheral blood. Source of these receptors: an adult woman with stable Graves' hyperthyroidism. The CDR3 runs from the conserved cysteine through the conserved F or W. Each record gives: clone size, V gene, J gene, D gene, CDR3 protein, CDR3 DNA. A D gene is named only where the DNA matches it firmly. The size entry is marked missing in some rows and otherwise reads once, few, many or a size class.

>NA|TRBV20-1|TRBJ2-5|NA
CSASQWGAETQYF
TGCAGTGCCAGTCAGTGGGGGGCAGAGACCCAGTACTTC
>many|TRBV7-2|TRBJ1-1|NA
CASSLSVSWYTEAIF
TGTGCCAGCAGCTTATCGGTTTCGTGGTACACTGAAGCTATCTTT
>few|TRBV29-1|TRBJ2-2|TRBD2
CSVEDGSGTSATGELFF
TGCAGCGTTGAAGATGGCTCCGGGACTAGCGCCACCGGGGAGCTGTTTTTT
>NA|TRBV7-9|TRBJ1-5|NA
CASRDGQVSNQPQHF
TGTGCCAGTAGGGACGGCCAGGTTAGCAATCAGCCCCAGCATTTT
>NA|TRBV5-1|TRBJ1-2|NA
CASSLAQEAKYGYTF
TGCGCCAGCAGCTTGGCGCAGGAGGCAAAGTATGGCTACACCTTC
>many|TRBV18|TRBJ1-2|NA
CASSPGREGYTF
TGTGCCAGCTCACCAGGACGGGAAGGCTACACCTTC
>NA|TRBV2|TRBJ2-6|TRBD2
CASRPSGIGFVPTF
TGTGCCAGCAGACCTAGCGGGATAGGTTTCGTCCCGACTTTC
>NA|TRBV20-1|TRBJ2-7|TRBD2
CSAWTGTSGRANEQYF
TGCAGTGCTTGGACCGGGACTAGCGGGAGGGCCAATGAGCAGTACTTC
>many|TRBV6-5|TRBJ2-2|NA
CASSDLRANTGELFF
TGTGCCAGCAGTGATCTCAGAGCGAACACCGGGGAGCTGTTTTTT
>few|TRBV7-2|TRBJ2-6|NA
CASSIQGTGANVLTF
TGTGCCAGCAGCATACAAGGGACTGGGGCCAACGTCCTGACTTTC
>many|TRBV5-1|TRBJ1-1|NA
CASSFEGYTEAFF
TGCGCCAGCAGCTTTGAGGGGTACACTGAAGCTTTCTTT
>many|TRBV20-1|TRBJ1-1|NA
CSARASGGITEAFF
TGCAGTGCTAGAGCTTCGGGGGGCATCACTGAAGCTTTCTTT
>many|TRBV18|TRBJ2-7|NA
CASSPDSYEQYF
TGTGCCAGCTCACCCGACTCCTACGAGCAGTACTTC
>many|TRBV10-3|TRBJ2-7|NA
CAISRGGGINEQYF
TGTGCCATCAGCCGCGGAGGAGGGATAAACGAGCAGTACTTC
>NA|TRBV2|TRBJ1-2|NA
CASSEIRGGYTF
TGTGCCAGCAGTGAAATTAGGGGAGGCTACACCTTC
>many|TRBV9|TRBJ2-2|NA
CASSFRQANTGELFF
TGTGCCAGCAGCTTTCGACAGGCGAACACCGGGGAGCTGTTTTTT
>NA|TRBV20-1|TRBJ2-7|TRBD2
CSASLAGGPDEQYF
TGCAGTGCTAGTCTAGCGGGAGGGCCCGATGAGCAGTACTTC
>NA|TRBV7-9|TRBJ2-5|NA
CASSLLNPKETQYF
TGTGCCAGCAGCTTGCTAAACCCAAAAGAGACCCAGTACTTC